These T cell receptor beta chains were read from a single sample in a study of regulatory T cells in long-lasting Graves disease. TCRdb fed the multiplex PCR reads into MiXCR, producing one record per CDR3 protein. The top ten clones hold 40% to 50% of a sample with roughly 700,000 distinct CDR3 sequences, 25% to 35% of them seen once. The input for sequencing was peripheral blood mononuclear cells (PBMCs), taken when the disease was refractory, from a patient treated with antithyroid drugs. The receptors come from a female donor with Graves disease. Each CDR3 is given with its conserved first and last residue. Each record gives: CDR3 protein, CDR3 DNA, J gene, D gene, V gene, clone size. A D gene is named only where the DNA matches it firmly. Size tells how often a clone was seen (once, few, many) or the class of an expanded clone, and some rows leave it out.

cdr3_aa: CASRQIPGQSNEKLFF
cdr3_nt: TGTGCCAGCAGGCAGATACCGGGACAGAGTAATGAAAAACTGTTTTTT
j_call: TRBJ1-4
d_call: TRBD1
v_call: TRBV7-6
clone_size: -

cdr3_aa: CASSIYGTTEAFF
cdr3_nt: TGTGCCAGTAGTATTTACGGAACCACTGAAGCTTTCTTT
j_call: TRBJ1-1
d_call: -
v_call: TRBV19
clone_size: -

cdr3_aa: CASSFTRTGLQETQYF
cdr3_nt: TGTGCCAGCAGCTTCACCCGGACAGGCCTCCAAGAGACCCAGTACTTC
j_call: TRBJ2-5
d_call: TRBD1
v_call: TRBV11-2
clone_size: many

cdr3_aa: CAISDLGTDYGYTF
cdr3_nt: TGTGCCATCAGTGATCTTGGGACCGACTATGGCTACACCTTC
j_call: TRBJ1-2
d_call: -
v_call: TRBV10-3
clone_size: few

cdr3_aa: CASSPRGVSSIGELFF
cdr3_nt: TGTGCCAGCAGTCCGCGAGGGGTTTCGTCTATCGGGGAGCTGTTTTTT
j_call: TRBJ2-2
d_call: -
v_call: TRBV6-1
clone_size: few

cdr3_aa: CASGLITGGAEGYTF
cdr3_nt: TGTGCTAGTGGTTTGATCACAGGGGGCGCAGAGGGCTACACCTTC
j_call: TRBJ1-2
d_call: TRBD1
v_call: TRBV12-5
clone_size: few

cdr3_aa: CASERGRLSPAFF
cdr3_nt: TGTGCCAGCGAGAGGGGCCGGCTGTCACCGGCTTTCTTT
j_call: TRBJ1-1
d_call: -
v_call: TRBV10-3
clone_size: -

cdr3_aa: CVSSLGLAGGGGELFF
cdr3_nt: TGTGTCAGCAGTTTGGGACTAGCGGGAGGGGGCGGGGAGCTGTTTTTT
j_call: TRBJ2-2
d_call: TRBD2
v_call: TRBV12-3/TRBV12-4
clone_size: few

cdr3_aa: CASSYSGGWNQPQHF
cdr3_nt: TGTGCCAGCAGTTACTCAGGGGGCTGGAATCAGCCCCAGCATTTT
j_call: TRBJ1-5
d_call: TRBD1
v_call: TRBV6-2/TRBV6-3
clone_size: -

cdr3_aa: CASGLYEQYF
cdr3_nt: TGTGCCAGCGGGCTTTACGAGCAGTACTTC
j_call: TRBJ2-7
d_call: -
v_call: TRBV6-1
clone_size: few

cdr3_aa: CSVDVPGITYGYTF
cdr3_nt: TGCAGCGTTGATGTGCCGGGAATTACCTATGGCTACACCTTC
j_call: TRBJ1-2
d_call: -
v_call: TRBV29-1
clone_size: -

cdr3_aa: CASSQVARGGGYTF
cdr3_nt: TGTGCCAGCAGCCAAGTAGCCAGGGGTGGCGGCTACACCTTC
j_call: TRBJ1-2
d_call: -
v_call: TRBV3-1
clone_size: -

cdr3_aa: CASSPNLAYEQYF
cdr3_nt: TGTGCCAGCAGCCCCAACTTAGCGTACGAGCAGTACTTC
j_call: TRBJ2-7
d_call: -
v_call: TRBV11-2
clone_size: many

cdr3_aa: CASSPWGQGYEQYF
cdr3_nt: TGTGCCAGCAGCCCCTGGGGACAGGGCTACGAGCAGTACTTC
j_call: TRBJ2-7
d_call: TRBD1
v_call: TRBV7-6
clone_size: many

cdr3_aa: CASSLIRGYTEAFF
cdr3_nt: TGTGCCAGCTCCTTGATAAGGGGTTACACTGAAGCTTTCTTT
j_call: TRBJ1-1
d_call: -
v_call: TRBV28
clone_size: -

cdr3_aa: CASKPPGLAGVSGEQYF
cdr3_nt: TGTGCCAGCAAACCTCCGGGACTAGCGGGAGTAAGCGGTGAGCAGTACTTC
j_call: TRBJ2-7
d_call: TRBD2
v_call: TRBV6-1
clone_size: -

cdr3_aa: CASSLGESGNEQYF
cdr3_nt: TGCGCCAGCAGCTTGGGTGAGTCAGGTAACGAGCAGTACTTC
j_call: TRBJ2-7
d_call: -
v_call: TRBV5-1
clone_size: -